This is a list of T cell receptor beta chains from one sample in a study of Ad26.COV2.S vaccination and SARS-CoV-2 variants. Using immunoSEQ multiplex PCR, the repertoire was profiled, and TCRdb retains in-frame clones only, with some absent. The table has 380,000 or so clones, 83% seen once; the top ten hold 7.4%. Material: peripheral blood, obtained in a trial of Ad26.COV2.S vaccine versus placebo. The receptor set was obtained from a person aged 18-65 years who received the Ad26.COV2.S COVID-19 vaccine or a placebo. The CDR3 runs from the conserved cysteine through the conserved F or W. The D gene is left open where the match is weak. The size entry is marked missing in some rows and otherwise reads once, few, many or a size class.

TRBJ2-7 TRBV20-1 - - TGCAGTGTGGCTCGAAACGAGCAGTACTTC CSVARNEQYF
TRBJ2-3 TRBV11-2 TRBD2 - TGTGCCAGCAGAACAACAGCGGGGGTGAGCACAGATACGCAGTATTTT CASRTTAGVSTDTQYF
TRBJ2-5 TRBV7-2 - - TGTGCCAGCAGCTTACTGGGGGCAGGTGAGACCCAGTACTTC CASSLLGAGETQYF
TRBJ2-1 TRBV6-1 TRBD2 - TGTGCCAGCAGTGAATGGACTAGCGCGGGTGGGGAGCAGTTCTTC CASSEWTSAGGEQFF
TRBJ1-6 TRBV19 - - TGTGCCAGTAGTATAGGCCTTACAGGGACGGGTTCACCCCTCCACTTT CASSIGLTGTGSPLHF
TRBJ2-7 TRBV19 - - TGTGCCAGTAGTATACAACCGGCTAGCAGGTCCTACGAGCAGTACTTC CASSIQPASRSYEQYF
TRBJ1-2 TRBV12-3/TRBV12-4 - - TGTGCCAGCAGCCGAAGGGGGGAAAGTGGCTACACCTTC CASSRRGESGYTF
TRBJ1-5 TRBV2 - few TGTGCCAGCAGCCAGGACAGTTATCAGCCCCAGCATTTT CASSQDSYQPQHF
TRBJ1-1 TRBV18 - - TGTGCCAGCTCACCGGGCCCTTATTTTTTCTTT CASSPGPYFFF
TRBJ2-1 TRBV19 TRBD2 - TGTGCCAGTAGTTCGCCTAGCGGGGGGGACAATGAGCAGTTCTTC CASSSPSGGDNEQFF
TRBJ1-2 TRBV12-3/TRBV12-4 - - TGTGCCAGCAGCTTCATGAGTTCAAGCTACACCTTC CASSFMSSSYTF
TRBJ2-3 TRBV11-2 TRBD2 - TGTGCCAGCAGCGTCCGACTAGCGGGAGTATACACGGATACGCAGTATTTT CASSVRLAGVYTDTQYF
TRBJ1-5 TRBV19 - - TGTGCCAGTAGCGAACAGGGCGGAGGGAATCAGCCCCAGCATTTT CASSEQGGGNQPQHF
TRBJ1-1 TRBV6-5 - - TGTGCCAGCAGTTACCGGGGGGGGAACACTGAAGCTTTCTTT CASSYRGGNTEAFF
TRBJ2-1 TRBV5-6 TRBD2 - TGTGCCACCCAAAGGGCTGGACTAGCGGGGGTTTACTCCTACAATGAGCAGTTCTTC CATQRAGLAGVYSYNEQFF
TRBJ2-3 TRBV19 TRBD1 - TGTGCCAGTAGTCTATGGACAGGGCCAGATACGCAGTATTTT CASSLWTGPDTQYF
TRBJ2-1 TRBV7-3 - once TGTGCCAGCAGCTCTCAGTCCGGGGCCTACAATGAGCAGTTCTTC CASSSQSGAYNEQFF
TRBJ1-6 TRBV30 - - TGTGCCTGGAGTGCCCTTTTGGGAGATTCACCCCTCCACTTT CAWSALLGDSPLHF
TRBJ1-6 TRBV4-2 - once TGTGCCAGCAGGCCTCCGGCAAGGGGAAAGAAAAGGTCACCCCTCCACTTT CASRPPARGKKRSPLHF
TRBJ1-1 TRBV7-9 - - TGTGCCAGCAGCTTAAGCCGGCTAACTGAAGCTTTCTTT CASSLSRLTEAFF
TRBJ1-6 TRBV19 TRBD1 few TGTGCCAGTAGCGGACAGGGAAACTCACCCCTCCACTTT CASSGQGNSPLHF
TRBJ1-2 TRBV28 TRBD1 - TGTGCCTCCAGAGAGGCGACAGGGTTCTATGGCTACACCTTC CASREATGFYGYTF
TRBJ1-5 TRBV4-2 - - TGTGCCAGCAGCCTTTCTTTTAGGGAGCCAAATCAGCCCCAGCATTTT CASSLSFREPNQPQHF
TRBJ2-1 TRBV19 TRBD1 - TGTGCCAGTAGACTATCGGACAGGGGCCACGAGCAGTTCTTC CASRLSDRGHEQFF
TRBJ1-3 TRBV7-2 TRBD1 few TGTGCCAGCAGCTTAGAAACGCAGGGACAGTTCTCTGGAAACACCATATATTTT CASSLETQGQFSGNTIYF
TRBJ2-5 TRBV27 TRBD2 - TGTGCCACCCCGGGGGGTTGGGATAAAAAAGAGACCCAGTACTTC CATPGGWDKKETQYF
TRBJ1-4 TRBV6-4 TRBD1 - TGTGCCATTCCAGACAGGGGTTGGGAAAAACTGTTTTTT CAIPDRGWEKLFF
TRBJ2-3 TRBV21-1 - - TGTGCCAGCAGCAAAAGCAAGGTAAGGGATACGCAGTATTTT CASSKSKVRDTQYF
TRBJ1-2 TRBV3-1/TRBV3-2 - - TGTGCCAGCAGCCAAGAGTTGAGAGGCAGTTCGGATGGCTACACCTTC CASSQELRGSSDGYTF
TRBJ2-7 TRBV5-6 - - TGTGCCAGCAGCTCTGACCCTATTTACGAGCAGTACTTC CASSSDPIYEQYF
TRBJ1-2 TRBV6-2/TRBV6-3 - - TGTGCCAGCAGTAGGCTCGACGGGGGCTCCGATGGCTACACCTTC CASSRLDGGSDGYTF
TRBJ2-1 TRBV30 TRBD2 - TGTGCCTGGAGGGTAGGGACTAGCGCTTACAATGAGCAGTTCTTC CAWRVGTSAYNEQFF
TRBJ2-7 TRBV11-1 - few TGTGCCAGCAGCTTCGTCTCCTACGAGCAGTACTTC CASSFVSYEQYF
TRBJ2-1 TRBV10-3 - - TGTGCCATCAGCCGGAAATTCGATGAGCAGTTCTTC CAISRKFDEQFF
TRBJ2-2 TRBV6-6 TRBD1 few TGTGCCAGCAGTCCGACCCCACAGGGGACCGGGGAGCTGTTTTTT CASSPTPQGTGELFF
TRBJ2-3 TRBV6-5 - - TGTGCCGGTACTCGACAGGCCCTTGATACGCAGTATTTT CAGTRQALDTQYF
TRBJ1-1 TRBV20-1 - - TGCAGCTGGGGGAAGAACACTGAAGCTTTCTTT CSWGKNTEAFF
TRBJ1-5 TRBV20-1 - - TGCAGTGCTAGTAGGACGGATTATAGCAATCAGCCCCAGCATTTT CSASRTDYSNQPQHF
TRBJ2-1 TRBV6-1 TRBD1 - TGTGCCAGCAGTGAGAACCGGGACAGGGAGTTCTTC CASSENRDREFF
TRBJ2-7 TRBV6-2/TRBV6-3 - - TGTGCCAGCAGCCCTCACTCGGGCTCCTACGAGCAGTACTTC CASSPHSGSYEQYF
TRBJ2-1 TRBV7-3 - - TGTGCCAGCAGCTTAGCCCCCCAGGTTAACAATGAGCAGTTCTTC CASSLAPQVNNEQFF
TRBJ2-1 TRBV7-2 TRBD2 - TGTGCCAGCAGCTTGTCACTAGCGGGGGGGATAGTTGAGCAGTTCTTC CASSLSLAGGIVEQFF
TRBJ2-7 TRBV5-1 - - TGCGCCAGCAGCAGCTGGCCAAGAGGGAGCAACTACGAGCAGTACTTC CASSSWPRGSNYEQYF
TRBJ2-5 TRBV5-1 - - TGCGCCAGCAGCTTGGCGAGAGGAGGAGAGACCCAGTACTTC CASSLARGGETQYF
TRBJ2-1 TRBV12-3/TRBV12-4 TRBD1 - TGTGCCAGCAGTCGACAGGGAAATGAGCAGTTCTTC CASSRQGNEQFF
TRBJ1-2 TRBV7-9 - - TGTGCCAGCAGCTTAGGGGCAGGGTATGGCTACACCTTC CASSLGAGYGYTF